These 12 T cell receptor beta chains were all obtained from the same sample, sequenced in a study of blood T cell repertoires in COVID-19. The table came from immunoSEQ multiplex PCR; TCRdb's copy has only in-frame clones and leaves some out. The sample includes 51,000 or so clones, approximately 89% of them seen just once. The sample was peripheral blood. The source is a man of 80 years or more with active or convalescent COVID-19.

In DNA form, the CDR3 reads TGTGCCAGCAGTCAAAACTATGGCTACACCTTC. It yields the protein CASSQNYGYTF. The V gene is TRBV5-8, the J gene TRBJ1-2; D unclear. The V end was cut by 5 bases, the J end by 2 bases, with 4 bases between. Germline assignment: CDR1 SGHTS and CDR2 YDEGEE. The length of the CDR3 is 11 residues.

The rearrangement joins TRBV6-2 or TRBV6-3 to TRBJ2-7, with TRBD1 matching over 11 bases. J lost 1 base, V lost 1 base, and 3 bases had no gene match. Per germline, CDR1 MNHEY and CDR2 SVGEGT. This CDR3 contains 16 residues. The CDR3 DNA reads TGTGCCAGCAGTTACTTGGGACAGGGGGTTTCCTACGAGCAGTACTTC. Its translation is CASSYLGQGVSYEQYF.

In DNA, the CDR3 is TGTGCCTGGAAGGACAGGGCATATGCCGGGGAGCTGTTTTTT. Protein sequence: CAWKDRAYAGELFF. The V call is TRBV30, the J call TRBJ2-2, with TRBD1 matching 8 bases. V lost 4 bases to trimming and J lost 6 bases; unmatched junction nucleotides: 7. Looked up from germline, CDR1 is GTSNPN and CDR2 is SVGIG (reference sequence). The CDR3 totals 14 residues.

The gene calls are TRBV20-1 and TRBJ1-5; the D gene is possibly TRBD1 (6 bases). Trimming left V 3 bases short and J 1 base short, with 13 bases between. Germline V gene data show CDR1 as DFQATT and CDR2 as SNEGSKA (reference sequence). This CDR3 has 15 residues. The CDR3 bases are TGCAGTGCTAGTCAGTTGGGACAAAGCAATCAGCCCCAGCATTTT. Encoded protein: CSASQLGQSNQPQHF.

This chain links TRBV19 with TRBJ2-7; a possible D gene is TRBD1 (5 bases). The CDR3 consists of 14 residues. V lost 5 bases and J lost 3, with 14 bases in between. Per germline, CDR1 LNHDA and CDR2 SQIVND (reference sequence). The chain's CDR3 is CASSGAGHHYEQYF. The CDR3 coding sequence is TGTGCCAGTAGTGGGGCTGGACACCACTACGAGCAGTACTTC.

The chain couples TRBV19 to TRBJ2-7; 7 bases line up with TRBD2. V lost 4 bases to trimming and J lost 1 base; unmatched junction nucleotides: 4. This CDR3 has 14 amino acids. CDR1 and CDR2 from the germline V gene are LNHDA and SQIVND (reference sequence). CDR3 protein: CASSKRGDSYEQYF. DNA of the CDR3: TGTGCCAGTAGTAAGCGGGGCGATTCCTACGAGCAGTACTTC.

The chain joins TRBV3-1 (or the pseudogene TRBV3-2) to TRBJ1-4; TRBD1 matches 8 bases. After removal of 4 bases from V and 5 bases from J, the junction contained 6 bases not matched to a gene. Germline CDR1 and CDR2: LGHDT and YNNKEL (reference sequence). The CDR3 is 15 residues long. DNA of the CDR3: TGTGCCAGCAGCCTCTCGACAGGGGAAAATGAAAAACTGTTTTTT. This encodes CASSLSTGENEKLFF.

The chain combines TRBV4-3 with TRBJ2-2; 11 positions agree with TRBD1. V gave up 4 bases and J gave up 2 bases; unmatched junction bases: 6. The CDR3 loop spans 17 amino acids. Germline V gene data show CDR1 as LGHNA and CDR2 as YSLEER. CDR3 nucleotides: TGCGCCAGCAGCCGAAGGACAGGGGGCATAAACACCGGGGAGCTGTTTTTT. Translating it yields CASSRRTGGINTGELFF.

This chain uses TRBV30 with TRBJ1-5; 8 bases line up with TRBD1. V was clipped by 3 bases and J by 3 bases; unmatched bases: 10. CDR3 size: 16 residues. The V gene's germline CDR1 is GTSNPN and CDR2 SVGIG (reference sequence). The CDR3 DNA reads TGTGCCTGGAGCCTCCCGGACAGGGATTACAATCAGCCCCAGCATTTT. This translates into CAWSLPDRDYNQPQHF.

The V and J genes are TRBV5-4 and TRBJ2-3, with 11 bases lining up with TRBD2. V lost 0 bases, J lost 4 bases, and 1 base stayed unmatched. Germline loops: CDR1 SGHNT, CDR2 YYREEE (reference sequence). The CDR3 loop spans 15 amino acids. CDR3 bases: TGTGCCAGCAGCTTGGTAGCGGGGGGGGCAGATACGCAGTATTTT. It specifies CASSLVAGGADTQYF.

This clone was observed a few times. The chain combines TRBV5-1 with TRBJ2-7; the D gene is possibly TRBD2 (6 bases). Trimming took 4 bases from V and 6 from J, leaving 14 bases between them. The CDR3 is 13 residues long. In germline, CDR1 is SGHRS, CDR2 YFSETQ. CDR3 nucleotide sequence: TGCGCCAGCAGCCCAGTGGGAGGACCCGAGCAGTACTTC. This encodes CASSPVGGPEQYF.

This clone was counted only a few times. The CDR3 is CASSLGGQLNSPLHF. As DNA, the CDR3 is TGTGCCAGCAGCTTGGGGGGACAGCTAAATTCACCCCTCCACTTT. The genes are TRBV11-2 and TRBJ1-6, with 7 bases lining up with TRBD1. This CDR3 is 15 amino acids long. Germline V gene lookup returns CDR1 SGHAT and CDR2 FQNNGV. V shed 3 bases, J shed 7 bases, and the junction held 6 bases outside the gene matches.